Presented here are 16 T cell receptor beta chains from one specimen sequenced in a study of blood T cell repertoires in COVID-19. The method was immunoSEQ multiplex PCR; TCRdb's version includes in-frame clones alone and lacks a portion of them. Of roughly 300,000 clones in the sample, about 85% were seen once. Source material: PBMCs or T cells enriched from blood (not recorded which). These receptors all stem from a woman aged 50 to 65 who had recovered from COVID-19.

This chain links TRBV7-9 with TRBJ1-5; 8 bases map to TRBD1. This CDR3 region has 14 residues. Trimming removed 5 bases from V and 2 bases from J; junction bases left unmatched: 2. Germline-derived CDR1 and CDR2 are SEHNR and FQNEAQ (reference sequence). The CDR3: CASSQDRGNQPQHF. The CDR3 DNA is TGTGCCAGCAGCCAGGACAGGGGCAATCAGCCCCAGCATTTT. Using reference TRBV7-9 and TRBJ1-5 for the parts outside the CDR3, the full variable domain is DTGVSQNPRHKITKRGQNVTFRCDPISEHNRLYWYRQTLGQGPEFLTYFQNEAQLEKSRLLSDRFSAERPKGSFSTLEIQRTEQGDSAMYLCASSQDRGNQPQHFGDGTRLSIL.

V gene TRBV6-1 combines with J gene TRBJ2-3, with 8 bases identical to TRBD2. The CDR3 is 17 amino acids. Germline V gene lookup returns CDR1 MNHNS and CDR2 SASEGT. Trimming removed 0 bases from V and 1 base from J; junction bases left unmatched: 6. The CDR3 nucleotides are TGTGCCAGCAGTGAAGCGCTAGGTAGCGGGGGCACAGATACGCAGTATTTT. It codes for CASSEALGSGGTDTQYF.

The V call is TRBV7-9, the J call TRBJ1-1; no definite D call. In germline, CDR1 is SEHNR, CDR2 FQNEAQ (reference sequence). The V gene lost 0 bases and the J gene lost 7 bases, with 6 bases spanning the gap. The CDR3 has 12 amino acids. The CDR3 nucleotides are TGTGCCAGCAGCTTAGCGGCGGTTGAAGCTTTCTTT. Protein sequence: CASSLAAVEAFF.

This chain links TRBV7-6 with TRBJ2-5; weak D call: TRBD1 (6 bases). The V and J ends lost 3 bases and 1 base respectively, with 15 bases between them. The CDR3 covers 16 residues. The germline gives CDR1 SGHVS, CDR2 FNYEAQ. The CDR3 region has the DNA TGTGCCAGCAGCTTGTCCTACTCAGGGGCCCAAGAGACCCAGTACTTC. Its translation is CASSLSYSGAQETQYF.

Only one count was recorded for this clone. The J gene is TRBJ1-2, the V gene TRBV18, with D tentatively TRBD1 (6 bases). Trimming removed 4 bases at V and 6 bases at J, with 18 bases between. The CDR3 length is 15 residues. Germline V CDR1 and CDR2: KGHSH, LQKENI. CDR3 protein: CASSRDPGGHDGYTF. The CDR3, as DNA: TGTGCCAGCTCACGAGACCCCGGGGGGCATGATGGCTACACCTTC.

The chain uses TRBV18 and TRBJ2-3, with D perhaps matching TRBD2 (5 bases). The V end lost 5 bases, the J end lost 1 base, and 13 bases lay between the germline ends. CDR3 size: 15 residues. The germline V gene encodes CDR1 KGHSH and CDR2 LQKENI. The CDR3: CASSSSHGGTDTQYF. The CDR3 DNA follows: TGTGCCAGCTCATCATCTCACGGGGGCACAGATACGCAGTATTTT. Drawing the rest from reference TRBV18 and TRBJ2-3, the complete variable domain is NAGVMQNPRHLVRRRGQEARLRCSPMKGHSHVYWYRQLPEEGLKFMVYLQKENIIDESGMPKERFSAEFPKEGPSILRIQQVVRGDSAAYFCASSSSHGGTDTQYFGPGTRLTVL.

Points on this clone: One junction end disagrees with the germline gene, perhaps due to a read error. The chain joins TRBV29-1 to TRBJ1-1, with D possibly TRBD1 on 5 matching bases. Per germline, CDR1 SQVTM and CDR2 ANQGSEA. The CDR3 is 12 amino acids. The CDR3 reads CSVDGLDTEVFF. In DNA form, the CDR3 reads TGCAGCGTTGATGGGTTGGACACTGAAGTTTTCTTT. Full variable domain (outside the CDR3, taken from reference TRBV29-1 and TRBJ1-1): SAVISQKPSRDICQRGTSLTIQCQVDSQVTMMFWYRQQPGQSLTLIATANQGSEATYESGFVIDKFPISRPNLTFSTLTVSNMSPEDSSIYLCSVDGLDTEVFFGQGTRLTVV.

This clone was seen a single time. The CDR3 DNA is TGCAGCGTCGACGGACTAGCGGGGGTCAGAAACACCGGGGAGCTGTTTTTT. Translating gives CSVDGLAGVRNTGELFF. The chain combines TRBV29-1 with TRBJ2-2; 13 nucleotides agree with TRBD2. Germline V gene lookup returns CDR1 SQVTM and CDR2 ANQGSEA. This CDR3 has 17 amino acids. The J segment lost 2 bases and the V segment lost 6 bases, leaving 9 bases of the junction unmatched.

The genes are TRBV2 and TRBJ2-7; 11 positions match TRBD2. The V segment lost 4 bases and the J segment 7 bases; nucleotides outside the gene matches: 3. CDR3 size: 13 residues. Germline V CDR1 and CDR2: SNHLY, FYNNEI. The CDR3 nucleotides read TGTGCCAGCAGTGGGCTAGCGGGGGGTGAGCAGTACTTC. Translation: CASSGLAGGEQYF.

The chain has TRBV29-1 and TRBJ2-5; 12 bases agree with TRBD2. Germline CDR1 and CDR2: SQVTM and ANQGSEA. The CDR3 length is 14 residues. J was trimmed by 2 bases and V by 6 bases; bases with no gene match: 4. As DNA, the CDR3 is TGCAGCGTCGTGACTAGCGGGAGACAAGAGACCCAGTACTTC. It is translated as CSVVTSGRQETQYF.

This rearrangement joins TRBV7-6 to TRBJ1-1; D is ambiguous. This CDR3 has 13 amino acids. Germline V CDR1 and CDR2: SGHVS, FNYEAQ. V gave up 2 bases and J gave up 1 base, with 5 bases separating them. CDR3 residues: CASSLQENTEAFF. The CDR3 bases are TGTGCCAGCAGCTTACAGGAGAACACTGAAGCTTTCTTT.

The chain combines TRBV7-8 with TRBJ2-2, with D perhaps TRBD2 (6 bases). The V gene lost 6 bases and the J gene lost 3 bases, with 17 bases spanning the gap. This CDR3 contains 16 residues. CDR1 is SGHVS, CDR2 FQNEAQ, per germline. DNA of the CDR3: TGTGCCAGCAGTCGGCTAGCGCGTGGGGACACCGGGGAGCTGTTTTTT. Residues: CASSRLARGDTGELFF.

The chain is built from TRBV12-3 or TRBV12-4 and TRBJ2-7; D may be TRBD1 (6 bases). V lost 3 bases and J lost 2, with 8 bases in between. The CDR3 runs 13 residues. In DNA form, the CDR3 reads TGTGCCAGCAGTTTCGACAGGACCTACGAGCAGTACTTC. This codes for CASSFDRTYEQYF.

The gene calls are TRBV6-1 and TRBJ1-1; 9 bases map to TRBD1. There are 17 residues in the CDR3. The V and J ends lost 2 bases and 4 bases, in that order; junction bases with no gene match: 11. Germline loops: CDR1 MNHNS, CDR2 SASEGT. CDR3 loop: CASSEKSSKTGGTEAFF. In DNA form, the CDR3 reads TGTGCCAGCAGTGAAAAGTCTTCTAAGACAGGGGGCACTGAAGCTTTCTTT.

The count of this clone is one. This chain connects TRBV7-2 to TRBJ2-7; D is unresolved. The length of the CDR3 is 13 residues. The germline gives CDR1 SGHTA, CDR2 FQGNSA. Trimming cost V 1 base and J 4 bases, with 8 bases left between them. CDR3 protein: CASSLVQEYEQYF. The CDR3 DNA reads TGTGCCAGCAGCTTAGTTCAGGAATACGAGCAGTACTTC. Using reference TRBV7-2 and TRBJ2-7 for the parts outside the CDR3, the full variable domain is GAGVSQSPSNKVTEKGKDVELRCDPISGHTALYWYRQSLGQGLEFLIYFQGNSAPDKSGLPSDRFSAERTGGSVSTLTIQRTQQEDSAVYLCASSLVQEYEQYFGPGTRLTVT.

This clone was detected ten times or more. The chain has TRBV28 and TRBJ1-5; D gene ambiguous. Germline V gives CDR1 MDHEN, CDR2 SYDVKM. V was trimmed by 7 bases and J by 8 bases, leaving 6 bases between them. CDR3 length equals 10 residues. Here the CDR3 reads CASNSKPQHF. CDR3 coding DNA: TGTGCCAGCAACAGTAAGCCCCAGCATTTT.